This T cell receptor (beta chain) was found in a study of low-dose radiotherapy and immunotherapy resistance in tumors. The sample holds many counts of this clonotype. Germline V CDR1 and CDR2: MGHRA, YSYEKL. V was pared by 0 bases and J by 8 bases, with 11 bases of the junction left unmatched. The CDR3 length is 16 residues. TRAV- and TRBV-specific primers, spanning alpha and beta chains, primed first-strand cDNA. With a V-primer adapter and a constant-region primer, TCRs were amplified for about 20 PCR cycles. TCRdb re-derived calls from the reads in MiXCR, one entry per CDR3 protein. In the table there are 95,000 to 100,000 distinct CDR3 sequences, less than 25% of which are singletons. Time point here: after trial treatment. Stated treatment: LDRT plus nivolumab, ipilimumab, low-dose cyclophosphamide and aspirin (RACIN trial).

The sample was PBMCs, taken after low-dose radiotherapy plus immunotherapy. This chain joins TRBV4-1 and TRBJ1-2; 8 nucleotides align to TRBD1. This clonotype was obtained from a male donor with prostate cancer. The CDR3 coding sequence is TGCGCCAGCAGCCAAGAGCTAGCAGGGGGCTTACGGGGCTACACCTTC. Translated: CASSQELAGGLRGYTF.